This TCR beta chain is drawn from a study of blood T cell repertoires in COVID-19. Looking at the study overall: COVID-19 samples from acute and convalescent phases originated in the United States, Italy and Spain. The cDNA or gDNA used as material had been derived from T cells, B-cell-depleted T cells, or PBMCs.

Authors' methods: For nucleated cells, counts were estimated from reference gene primer amplification. Libraries were prepared by immunoSEQ multiplex PCR; TCRdb keeps only in-frame clonotypes and omits some of them. The D gene and trimming were derived from the DNA, and the V and J assignments and clone size from that table. The repertoire holds about 52,000 clones, with 89% as singletons. This CDR3 region has 14 residues. Germline-derived CDR1 and CDR2 are SGDLS and YYNGEE. V dropped 0 bases and J dropped 0 bases, with 6 bases sitting between them. This TCR derives from an elderly man with active or convalescent COVID-19. The specimen was peripheral blood. The chain links TRBV9 to TRBJ1-1; D unclear. The CDR3 reads CASSVGRLNTEAFF. The CDR3 DNA sequence: TGTGCCAGCAGCGTAGGTCGGTTGAACACTGAAGCTTTCTTT.